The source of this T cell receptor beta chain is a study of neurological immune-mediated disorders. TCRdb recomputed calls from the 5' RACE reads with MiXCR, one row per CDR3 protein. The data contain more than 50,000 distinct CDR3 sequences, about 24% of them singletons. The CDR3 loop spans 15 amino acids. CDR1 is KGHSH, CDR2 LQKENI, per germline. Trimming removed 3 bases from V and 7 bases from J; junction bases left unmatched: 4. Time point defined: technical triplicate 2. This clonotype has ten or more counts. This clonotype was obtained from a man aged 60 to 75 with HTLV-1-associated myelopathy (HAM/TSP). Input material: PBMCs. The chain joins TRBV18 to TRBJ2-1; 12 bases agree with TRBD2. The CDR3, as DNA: TGTGCCAGCTCACCCGGACTAGCGGGAAGAAATGAGCAGTTCTTC. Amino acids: CASSPGLAGRNEQFF.